These 5 T cell receptor beta chains were all obtained from the same sample, sequenced in a study of T-cell memory formation after mild COVID-19. Each CDR3 protein is one row after TCRdb ran MiXCR on the 5' RACE reads. The profile shows 300,000 to 400,000 distinct CDR3 sequences, 21% of them singletons. Input material: PBMCs or a T cell subset sorted from them (not recorded which). The source is an adult woman who had mild COVID-19 (a few samples of this study predate the infection). Cell type and time point are not known.

This clonotype was found many times. The rearrangement uses TRBV30 and TRBJ2-7, with TRBD2 matching 13 bases. The CDR3 has 17 amino acids. V dropped 7 bases and J dropped 3; count of bases not matched to a gene: 15. Germline CDR1 and CDR2: GTSNPN and SVGIG (reference sequence). The chain's CDR3 is CASEPGLAGSTGYEQYF. CDR3 sequence (DNA): TGTGCCTCGGAGCCGGGACTAGCGGGAAGTACGGGCTACGAGCAGTACTTC.

This clonotype was detected only a few times. This chain links TRBV6-5 with TRBJ2-4; D possibly matches TRBD1 or TRBD2 (6 bases each). This CDR3 has 15 residues. Germline lookup yields CDR1 MNHEY and CDR2 SVGAGI. V lost 6 bases, J lost 1 base, and 13 bases lay in between. The CDR3 region has the DNA TGTGCCAGCAGGACCGGGGGCTCGGCCAAAAACATTCAGTACTTC. Translation gives CASRTGGSAKNIQYF.

DNA of the CDR3: TGTGCCACCAGTGAGTGGGACAGGGGGCCACTATATTTT. Encoded protein: CATSEWDRGPLYF. The chain combines TRBV24-1 with TRBJ2-3, with 12 bases aligning to TRBD1. Germline V gene sequence: CDR1 KGHDR, CDR2 SFDVKD. The CDR3 has 13 amino acids. Losses at the gene ends were 4 bases for V and 15 bases for J; bases not matched to a gene: 7.

The chain joins TRBV27 to TRBJ2-1, with 9 nucleotides matching TRBD1. Germline V lookup: CDR1 MNHEY, CDR2 SMNVEV (reference sequence). Trimming removed 5 bases from V and 8 bases from J; junction bases left unmatched: 13. The CDR3 length is 16 residues. Here the CDR3 DNA reads TGTGCCAGCAGTCGCCGACCGGGACAGGGTCAAGATGAGCAGTTCTTC. Translation gives CASSRRPGQGQDEQFF.

This clonotype has only a few counts. The rearrangement links TRBV5-1 to TRBJ2-7; unclear D gene. V was trimmed by 5 bases and J by 6 bases, leaving 9 bases between them. The CDR3 totals 11 residues. From germline, CDR1 is SGHRS and CDR2 YFSETQ. As DNA, the CDR3 is TGCGCCAGCAGTCTGTACCGCGAGCAGTACTTC. This translates into CASSLYREQYF.